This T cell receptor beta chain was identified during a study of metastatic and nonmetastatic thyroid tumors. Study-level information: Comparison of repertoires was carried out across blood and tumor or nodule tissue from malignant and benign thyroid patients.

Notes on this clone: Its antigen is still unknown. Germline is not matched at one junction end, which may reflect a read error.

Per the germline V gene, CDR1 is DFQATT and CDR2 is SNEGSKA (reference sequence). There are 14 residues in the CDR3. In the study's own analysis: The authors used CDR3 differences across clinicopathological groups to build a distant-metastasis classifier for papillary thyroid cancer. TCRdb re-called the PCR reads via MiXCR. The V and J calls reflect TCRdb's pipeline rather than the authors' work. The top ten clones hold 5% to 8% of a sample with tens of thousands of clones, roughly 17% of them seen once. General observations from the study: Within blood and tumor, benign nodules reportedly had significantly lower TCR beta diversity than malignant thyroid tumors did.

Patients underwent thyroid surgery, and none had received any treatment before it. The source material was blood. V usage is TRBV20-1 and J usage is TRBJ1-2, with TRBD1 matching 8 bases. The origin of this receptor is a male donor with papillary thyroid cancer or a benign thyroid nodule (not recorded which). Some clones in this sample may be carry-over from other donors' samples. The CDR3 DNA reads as TGCAGTGCTAGTACAACAGGGGGTGACTATGGCTACACCTTT. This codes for CSASTTGGDYGYTF.